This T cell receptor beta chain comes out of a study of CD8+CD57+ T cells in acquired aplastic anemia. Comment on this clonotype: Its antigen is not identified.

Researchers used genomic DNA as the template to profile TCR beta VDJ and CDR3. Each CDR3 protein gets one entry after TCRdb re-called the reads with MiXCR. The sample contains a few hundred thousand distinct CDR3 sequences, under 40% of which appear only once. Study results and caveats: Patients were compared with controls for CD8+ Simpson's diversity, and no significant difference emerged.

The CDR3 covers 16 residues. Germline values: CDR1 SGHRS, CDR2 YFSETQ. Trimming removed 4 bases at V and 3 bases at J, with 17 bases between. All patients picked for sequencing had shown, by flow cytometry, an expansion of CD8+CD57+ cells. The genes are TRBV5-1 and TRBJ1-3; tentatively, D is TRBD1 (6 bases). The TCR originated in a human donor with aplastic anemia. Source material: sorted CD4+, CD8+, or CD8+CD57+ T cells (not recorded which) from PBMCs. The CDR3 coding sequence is TGCGCCAGCAGCCCCGCTGCAGGGGAAGGTGGAAACACCATATATTTT. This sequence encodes CASSPAAGEGGNTIYF. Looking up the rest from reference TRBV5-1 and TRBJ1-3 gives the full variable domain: KAGVTQTPRYLIKTRGQQVTLSCSPISGHRSVSWYQQTPGQGLQFLFEYFSETQRNKGNFPGRFSGRQFSNSRSEMNVSTLELGDSALYLCASSPAAGEGGNTIYFGEGSWLTVV.